These 3 T cell receptor beta chains originate from one sample sequenced in a study of CXCR3-negative and CXCR3-positive naive CD8 T cells. Researchers prepared the TRB cDNA libraries using 5' RACE with UMI labels. Reanalyzing the 5' RACE reads, TCRdb keeps one entry per CDR3 protein, without DNA. The specimen's table records tens of thousands of distinct CDR3 sequences. The sample comprised memory CD8+ T cells from blood. The receptors shown here come from a human donor in good health. Some clones in this sample may be carry-over from other donors' samples.

CDR3 loop: CSARLGPYNEQFF. The rearrangement joins TRBV20-1 to TRBJ2-1; checking the TCRdb D call of TRBD1 is not possible without DNA. CDR1 and CDR2 from the germline V gene are DFQATT and SNEGSKA (reference sequence). The CDR3 totals 13 residues.

CDR3 sequence: CASSTWEDQETQYF. The chain joins TRBV11-2 to TRBJ2-5; TCRdb names TRBD2, which stays unverified in the absence of DNA. Germline CDR1 and CDR2: SGHAT and FQNNGV. The CDR3 sequence is 14 residues long.

This rearrangement joins TRBV15 to TRBJ1-5. Germline-derived CDR1 and CDR2 are LNHNV and YYDKDF (reference sequence). There are 15 residues in the CDR3. CDR3: CATSRGSDGNQPQHF. Supplemented by reference TRBV15 and TRBJ1-5, the full variable domain reads DAMVIQNPRYQVTQFGKPVTLSCSQTLNHNVMYWYQQKSSQAPKLLFHYYDKDFNNEADTPDNFQSRRPNTSFCFLDIRSPGLGDTAMYLCATSRGSDGNQPQHFGDGTRLSIL.